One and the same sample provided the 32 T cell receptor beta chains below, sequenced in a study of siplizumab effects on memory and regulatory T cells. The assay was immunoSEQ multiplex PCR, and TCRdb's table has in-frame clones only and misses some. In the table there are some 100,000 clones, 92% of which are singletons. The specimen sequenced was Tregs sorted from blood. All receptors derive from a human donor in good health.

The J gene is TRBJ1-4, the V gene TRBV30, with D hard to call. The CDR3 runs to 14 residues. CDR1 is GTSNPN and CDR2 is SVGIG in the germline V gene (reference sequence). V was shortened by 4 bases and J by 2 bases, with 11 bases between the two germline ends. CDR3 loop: CAWNGLATNEKLFF. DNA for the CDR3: TGTGCCTGGAATGGTTTGGCGACTAATGAAAAACTGTTTTTT.

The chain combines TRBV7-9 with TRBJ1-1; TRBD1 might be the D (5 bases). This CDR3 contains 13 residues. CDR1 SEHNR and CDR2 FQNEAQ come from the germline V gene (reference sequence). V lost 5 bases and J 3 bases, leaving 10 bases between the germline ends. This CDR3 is CASSTGHYTEAFF. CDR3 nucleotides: TGTGCCAGCAGCACGGGGCATTACACTGAAGCTTTCTTT.

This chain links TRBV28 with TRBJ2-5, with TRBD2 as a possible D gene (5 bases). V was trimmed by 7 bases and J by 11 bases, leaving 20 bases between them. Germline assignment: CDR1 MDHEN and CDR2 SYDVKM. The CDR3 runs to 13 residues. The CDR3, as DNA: TGTGCCAGCATTGAGAGCGGCCGGGAAGAGCAGTACTTC. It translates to CASIESGREEQYF. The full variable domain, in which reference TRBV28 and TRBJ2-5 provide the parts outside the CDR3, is DVKVTQSSRYLVKRTGEKVFLECVQDMDHENMFWYRQDPGLGLRLIYFSYDVKMKEKGDIPEGYSVSREKKERFSLILESASTNQTSMYLCASIESGREEQYFGPGTRLLVL.

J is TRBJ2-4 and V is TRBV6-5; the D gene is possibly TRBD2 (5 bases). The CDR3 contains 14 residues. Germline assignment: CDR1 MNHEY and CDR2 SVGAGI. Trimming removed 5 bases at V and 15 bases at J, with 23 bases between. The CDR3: CASSRGPFDSRRYF. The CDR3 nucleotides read TGTGCCAGCAGTCGCGGGCCATTCGACTCCCGTCGGTACTTC.

DNA of the CDR3: TGTGCCAGCAGCCCGGCAGGGTTCTCTGGGGCCAACGTCCTGACTTTC. Protein sequence: CASSPAGFSGANVLTF. This chain uses TRBV7-9 with TRBJ2-6; D possibly corresponds to TRBD1 (5 bases). CDR3 length: 16 residues. Germline V gene sequence: CDR1 SEHNR, CDR2 FQNEAQ (reference sequence). Deletions cut 5 bases from V and 0 bases from J, with 11 bases between. The variable domain in full, with the rest retrieved from reference TRBV7-9 and TRBJ2-6, is DTGVSQNPRHKITKRGQNVTFRCDPISEHNRLYWYRQTLGQGPEFLTYFQNEAQLEKSRLLSDRFSAERPKGSFSTLEIQRTEQGDSAMYLCASSPAGFSGANVLTFGAGSRLTVL.

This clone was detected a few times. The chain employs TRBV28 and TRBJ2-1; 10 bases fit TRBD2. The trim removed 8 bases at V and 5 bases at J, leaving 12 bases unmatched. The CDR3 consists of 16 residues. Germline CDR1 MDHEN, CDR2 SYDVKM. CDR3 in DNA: TGTGCCAGCTGCCCAATGCTTAGCGGGAGGCACAATGAGCAGTTCTTC. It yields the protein CASCPMLSGRHNEQFF.

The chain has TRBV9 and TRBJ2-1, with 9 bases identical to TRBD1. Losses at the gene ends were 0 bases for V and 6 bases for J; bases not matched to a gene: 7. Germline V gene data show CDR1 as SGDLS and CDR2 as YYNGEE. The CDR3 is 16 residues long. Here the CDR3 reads CASSVVGQGNPNEQFF. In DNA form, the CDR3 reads TGTGCCAGCAGCGTAGTGGGACAGGGTAACCCCAATGAGCAGTTCTTC.

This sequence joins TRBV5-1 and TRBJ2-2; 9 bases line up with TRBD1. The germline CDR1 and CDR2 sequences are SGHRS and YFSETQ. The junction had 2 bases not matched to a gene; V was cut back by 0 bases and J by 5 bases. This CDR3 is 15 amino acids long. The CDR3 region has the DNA TGCGCCAGCAGCTTGGAGGGACAGGGTACCGGGGAGCTGTTTTTT. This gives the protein CASSLEGQGTGELFF.

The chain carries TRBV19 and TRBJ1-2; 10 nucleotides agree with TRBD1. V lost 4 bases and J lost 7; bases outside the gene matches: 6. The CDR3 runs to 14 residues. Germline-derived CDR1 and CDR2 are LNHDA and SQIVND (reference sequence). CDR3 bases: TGTGCCAGTAGTAACGACAGGGGGCGAGCTGGCTACACCTTC. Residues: CASSNDRGRAGYTF.

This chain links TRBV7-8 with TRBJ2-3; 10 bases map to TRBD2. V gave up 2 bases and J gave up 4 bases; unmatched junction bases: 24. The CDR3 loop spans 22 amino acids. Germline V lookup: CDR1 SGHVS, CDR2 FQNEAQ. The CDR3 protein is CASSLLVSGTGVLAGSSDTQYF. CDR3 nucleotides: TGTGCCAGCAGCTTATTAGTATCGGGGACGGGAGTACTAGCGGGGAGTTCAGATACGCAGTATTTT.

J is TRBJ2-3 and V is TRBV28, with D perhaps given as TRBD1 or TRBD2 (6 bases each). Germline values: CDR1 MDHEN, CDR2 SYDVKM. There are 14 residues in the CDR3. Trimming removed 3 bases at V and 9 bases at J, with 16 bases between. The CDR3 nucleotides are TGTGCCAGCAGTTTGGGCGGGACACCCGCAACGCAGTATTTT. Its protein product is CASSLGGTPATQYF.

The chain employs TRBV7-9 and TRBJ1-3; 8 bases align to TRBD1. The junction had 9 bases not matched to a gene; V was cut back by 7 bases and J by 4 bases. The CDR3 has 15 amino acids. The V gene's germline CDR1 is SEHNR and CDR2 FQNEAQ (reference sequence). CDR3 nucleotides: TGTGCCAGCACCCCGACAGGGGCATTGGGAAACACCATATATTTT. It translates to CASTPTGALGNTIYF.

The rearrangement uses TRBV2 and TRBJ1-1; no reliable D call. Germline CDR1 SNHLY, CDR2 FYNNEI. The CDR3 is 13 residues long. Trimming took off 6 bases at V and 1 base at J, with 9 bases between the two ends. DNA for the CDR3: TGTGCCAGCAGCGTTGGTCAGAACACTGAAGCTTTCTTT. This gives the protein CASSVGQNTEAFF.

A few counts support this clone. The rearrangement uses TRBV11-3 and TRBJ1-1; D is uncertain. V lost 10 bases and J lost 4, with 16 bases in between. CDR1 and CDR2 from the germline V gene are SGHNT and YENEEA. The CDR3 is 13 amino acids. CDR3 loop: CATSRAFGTEAFF. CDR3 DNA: TGTGCCACTTCGAGGGCCTTTGGCACTGAAGCTTTCTTT.

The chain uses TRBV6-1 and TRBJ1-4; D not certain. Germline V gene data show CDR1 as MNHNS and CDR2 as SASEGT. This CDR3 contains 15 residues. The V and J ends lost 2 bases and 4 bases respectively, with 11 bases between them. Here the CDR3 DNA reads TGTGCCAGCAGTGAAAGATGGGGTATTAATGAAAAACTGTTTTTT. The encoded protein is CASSERWGINEKLFF.

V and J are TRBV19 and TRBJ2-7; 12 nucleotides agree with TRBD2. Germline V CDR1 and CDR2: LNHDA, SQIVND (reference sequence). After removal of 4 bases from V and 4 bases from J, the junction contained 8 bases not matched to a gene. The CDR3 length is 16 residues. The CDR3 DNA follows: TGTGCCAGTAGTAGGCTAGCGGGAGGGTCTCTGTACGAGCAGTACTTC. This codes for CASSRLAGGSLYEQYF. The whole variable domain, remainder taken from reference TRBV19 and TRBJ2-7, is DGGITQSPKYLFRKEGQNVTLSCEQNLNHDAMYWYRQDPGQGLRLIYYSQIVNDFQKGDIAEGYSVSREKKESFPLTVTSAQKNPTAFYLCASSRLAGGSLYEQYFGPGTRLTVT.

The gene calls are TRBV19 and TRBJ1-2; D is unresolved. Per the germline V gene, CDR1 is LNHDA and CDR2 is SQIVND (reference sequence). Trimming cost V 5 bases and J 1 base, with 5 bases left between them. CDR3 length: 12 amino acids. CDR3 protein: CASSLVNYGYTF. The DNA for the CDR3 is TGTGCCAGTAGTCTAGTTAACTATGGCTACACCTTC.

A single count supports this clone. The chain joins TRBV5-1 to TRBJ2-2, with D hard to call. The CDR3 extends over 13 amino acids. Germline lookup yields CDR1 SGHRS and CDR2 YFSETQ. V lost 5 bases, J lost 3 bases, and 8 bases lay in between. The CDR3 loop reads CASRVQDTGELFF. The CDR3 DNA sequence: TGCGCCAGCAGAGTGCAGGACACCGGGGAGCTGTTTTTT.

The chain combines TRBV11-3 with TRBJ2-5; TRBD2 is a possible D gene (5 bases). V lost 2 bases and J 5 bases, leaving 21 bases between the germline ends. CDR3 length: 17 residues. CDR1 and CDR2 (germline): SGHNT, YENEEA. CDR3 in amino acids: CASSLTRGLAGPETQYF. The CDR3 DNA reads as TGTGCCAGCAGCTTAACCCGCGGGCTAGCTGGGCCGGAGACCCAGTACTTC.

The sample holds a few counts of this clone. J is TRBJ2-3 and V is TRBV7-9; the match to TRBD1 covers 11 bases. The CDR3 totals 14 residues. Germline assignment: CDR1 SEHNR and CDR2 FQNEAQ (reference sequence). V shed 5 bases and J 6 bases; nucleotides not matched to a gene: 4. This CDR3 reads CASSRDRGLDTQYF. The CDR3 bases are TGTGCCAGCAGCCGGGACAGGGGGTTGGATACGCAGTATTTT.

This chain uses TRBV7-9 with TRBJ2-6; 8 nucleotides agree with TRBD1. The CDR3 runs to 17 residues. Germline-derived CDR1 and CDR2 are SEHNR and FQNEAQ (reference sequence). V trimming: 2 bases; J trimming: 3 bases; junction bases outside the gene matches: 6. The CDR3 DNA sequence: TGTGCCAGCAGCTTATGGGACAGGTACGATGGGGCCAACGTCCTGACTTTC. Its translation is CASSLWDRYDGANVLTF.

This CDR3 is CASSRGQGGRNEQFF. The DNA for the CDR3 is TGTGCCAGCAGTAGGGGACAGGGTGGTAGGAATGAGCAGTTCTTC. The chain joins TRBV6-1 to TRBJ2-1, with 9 positions matching TRBD1. J gave up 7 bases and V 5 bases, and 9 bases lay outside the gene matches. CDR3 length equals 15 residues. Germline CDR1 and CDR2: MNHNS and SASEGT.

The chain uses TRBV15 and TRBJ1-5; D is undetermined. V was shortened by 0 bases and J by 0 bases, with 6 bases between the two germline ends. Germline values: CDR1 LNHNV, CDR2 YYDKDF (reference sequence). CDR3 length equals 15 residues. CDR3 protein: CATSRDGDSNQPQHF. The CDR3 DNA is TGTGCCACCAGCAGAGATGGGGATAGCAATCAGCCCCAGCATTTT.

CDR3 in DNA: TGTGCCAGCAGCTTAGTTGAGTCGCTAGAGGGGGAGCAGTACTTC. Its translation is CASSLVESLEGEQYF. This rearrangement joins TRBV7-6 to TRBJ2-7; D possibly uses TRBD1 or TRBD2 (5 bases each). This CDR3 region has 15 residues. Looked up from germline, CDR1 is SGHVS and CDR2 is FNYEAQ. Trimming removed 1 base at V and 7 bases at J, with 17 bases between.

CDR3 DNA: TGTGCCAGCAGGCGAATAACTAGCGTCGGCGAGCAGTTCTTC. Its translation is CASRRITSVGEQFF. V and J are TRBV27 and TRBJ2-1; 7 bases are shared with TRBD2. Looked up from germline, CDR1 is MNHEY and CDR2 is SMNVEV (reference sequence). The CDR3 totals 14 residues. Unmatched junction bases numbered 12, after V lost 6 bases and J lost 10 bases.

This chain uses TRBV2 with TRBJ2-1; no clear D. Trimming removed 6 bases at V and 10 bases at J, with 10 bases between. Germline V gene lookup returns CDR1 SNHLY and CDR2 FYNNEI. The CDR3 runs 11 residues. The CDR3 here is CASRGFGEQFF. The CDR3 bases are TGTGCCAGCAGGGGTTTTGGGGAGCAGTTCTTC.

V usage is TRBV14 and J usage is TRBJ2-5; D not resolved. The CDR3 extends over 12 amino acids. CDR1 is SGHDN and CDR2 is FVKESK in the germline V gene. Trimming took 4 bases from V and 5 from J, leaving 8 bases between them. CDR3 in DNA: TGTGCCAGCAGCCTAGTATGGGAGACCCAGTACTTC. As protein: CASSLVWETQYF.

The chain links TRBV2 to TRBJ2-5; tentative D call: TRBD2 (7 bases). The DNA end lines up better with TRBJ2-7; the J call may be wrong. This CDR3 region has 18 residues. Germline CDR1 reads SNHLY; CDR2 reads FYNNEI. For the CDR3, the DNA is TGTGCCAGCATCCCCAGGAACCAAGGGGGGGCTATAGCCTACGAGCAGTACTTC. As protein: CASIPRNQGGAIAYEQYF.

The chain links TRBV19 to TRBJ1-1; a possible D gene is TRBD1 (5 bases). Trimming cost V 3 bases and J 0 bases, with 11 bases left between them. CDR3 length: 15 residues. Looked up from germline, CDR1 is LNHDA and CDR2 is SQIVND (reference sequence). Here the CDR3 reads CASSMPGLMNTEAFF. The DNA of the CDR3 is TGTGCCAGTAGTATGCCGGGACTTATGAACACTGAAGCTTTCTTT.

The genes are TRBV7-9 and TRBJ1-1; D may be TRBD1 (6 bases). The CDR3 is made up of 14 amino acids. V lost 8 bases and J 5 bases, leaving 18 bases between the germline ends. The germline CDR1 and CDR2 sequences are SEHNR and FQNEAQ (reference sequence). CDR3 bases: TGTGCCAGCTTCCGGGCGGGGGGGGCGACTGAAGCTTTCTTT. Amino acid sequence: CASFRAGGATEAFF.

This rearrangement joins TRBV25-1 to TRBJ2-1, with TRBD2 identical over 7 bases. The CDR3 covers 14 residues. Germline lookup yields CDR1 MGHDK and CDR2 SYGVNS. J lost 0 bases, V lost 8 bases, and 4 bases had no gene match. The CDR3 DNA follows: TGTGCCAGCGGGATAGCGGGCTCCTACAATGAGCAGTTCTTC. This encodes CASGIAGSYNEQFF.

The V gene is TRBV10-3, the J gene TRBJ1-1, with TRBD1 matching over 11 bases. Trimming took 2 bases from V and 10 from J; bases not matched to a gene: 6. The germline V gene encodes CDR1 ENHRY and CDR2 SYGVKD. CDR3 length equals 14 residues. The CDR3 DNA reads TGTGCCATCAGTGAGACAGGGACAGGGGGTCTAGCTTTCTTT. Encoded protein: CAISETGTGGLAFF.